A selection of T cell receptor beta chains follows, all from one sample in a study of metastatic and nonmetastatic thyroid tumors. TCRdb re-called the PCR reads via MiXCR. The table has thousands of clones, approximately 18% seen once. Input material: adjacent normal tissue. The receptors originated from a female donor with papillary thyroid cancer or a benign thyroid nodule (not recorded which). Some clones in this sample may be carry-over from other donors' samples. CDR3s include the opening cysteine and the closing phenylalanine or tryptophan. The D gene is left open where the match is weak. The size entry is marked missing in some rows and otherwise reads once, few, many or a size class.

d_call: -
clone_size: few
v_call: TRBV6-1
j_call: TRBJ1-5
cdr3_length: 13
cdr3_aa: CASGLGARQPQHF
cdr3_nt: TGTGCCAGCGGTCTGGGGGCGAGGCAGCCCCAGCATTTT

d_call: -
clone_size: few
v_call: TRBV12-5
j_call: TRBJ2-1
cdr3_length: 12
cdr3_aa: CGSAQSGNEKLF
cdr3_nt: TGTGGTAGTGCCCAAAGCGGCAATGAGAAGTTATTC

d_call: -
clone_size: -
v_call: TRBV10-2
j_call: TRBJ1-5
cdr3_length: 15
cdr3_aa: CASRPRGTQVPPQHF
cdr3_nt: TGCGCCAGCAGACCACGCGGAACCCAAGTCCCGCCCCAGCATTTT

d_call: -
clone_size: -
v_call: TRBV7-8
j_call: TRBJ2-2
cdr3_length: 17
cdr3_aa: CASIPHRRACNTVELFF
cdr3_nt: TGTGCCAGCATCCCTCATCGGAGGGCGTGCAACACCGTGGAGCTGTTTTTT

d_call: -
clone_size: many
v_call: TRBV4-1
j_call: TRBJ2-7
cdr3_length: 16
cdr3_aa: CASSQDQGLRYYEQYF
cdr3_nt: TGCGCCAGCAGCCAAGATCAGGGACTCAGATACTACGAGCAGTACTTC

d_call: TRBD2
clone_size: medium-sized
v_call: TRBV2
j_call: TRBJ2-7
cdr3_length: 15
cdr3_aa: CASTPRTSGSYEQYF
cdr3_nt: TGTGCCAGCACCCCTAGGACTAGCGGGTCCTACGAGCAGTACTTC

d_call: -
clone_size: medium-sized
v_call: TRBV2
j_call: TRBJ1-5
cdr3_length: 12
cdr3_aa: CASSPPNQPQHF
cdr3_nt: TGTGCCAGCAGCCCACCCAACCAGCCCCAGCATTTT

d_call: TRBD2
clone_size: -
v_call: TRBV10-2
j_call: TRBJ2-1
cdr3_length: 17
cdr3_aa: CASRKEVAGAASGEQFF
cdr3_nt: TGCGCCAGCAGAAAAGAGGTAGCGGGGGCCGCTTCCGGAGAGCAGTTCTTC

d_call: TRBD2
clone_size: few
v_call: TRBV2
j_call: TRBJ2-7
cdr3_length: 15
cdr3_aa: CASRGLAGGMGEQYF
cdr3_nt: TGTGCCAGCAGGGGACTAGCGGGGGGAATGGGCGAGCAGTACTTC

d_call: -
clone_size: few
v_call: TRBV6-1
j_call: TRBJ1-2
cdr3_length: 15
cdr3_aa: CASSVDGRPNYGYTF
cdr3_nt: TGTGCCAGCAGTGTCGACGGGCGCCCTAACTATGGCTACACCTTC

d_call: -
clone_size: medium-sized
v_call: TRBV28
j_call: TRBJ1-1
cdr3_length: 13
cdr3_aa: CASRRGGYTEAFF
cdr3_nt: TGTGCCAGCCGTCGCGGGGGCTACACTGAAGCTTTCTTT

d_call: -
clone_size: few
v_call: TRBV6-1
j_call: TRBJ1-1
cdr3_length: 12
cdr3_aa: CASRMDRLEAFF
cdr3_nt: TGTGCCAGCAGGATGGACCGCCTTGAAGCTTTCTTT

d_call: -
clone_size: few
v_call: TRBV20-1
j_call: TRBJ2-7
cdr3_length: 13
cdr3_aa: CSANGQNFYEQYF
cdr3_nt: TGCAGTGCTAATGGACAGAACTTCTACGAGCAGTACTTC

d_call: -
clone_size: -
v_call: TRBV28
j_call: TRBJ2-1
cdr3_length: 13
cdr3_aa: CASSQRPGPEQFF
cdr3_nt: TGTGCCAGCAGTCAAAGGCCGGGACCGGAGCAGTTCTTC

d_call: -
clone_size: medium-sized
v_call: TRBV11-2
j_call: TRBJ1-6
cdr3_length: 14
cdr3_aa: CASTPAPPDSPLHF
cdr3_nt: TGTGCCAGCACCCCAGCGCCCCCGGATTCACCCCTCCACTTT

d_call: TRBD2
clone_size: -
v_call: TRBV20-1
j_call: TRBJ2-1
cdr3_length: 14
cdr3_aa: CSASRGGRNNEQFF
cdr3_nt: TGCAGTGCCTCCCGGGGGGGGAGAAACAATGAGCAGTTCTTC

d_call: TRBD2
clone_size: few
v_call: TRBV11-1
j_call: TRBJ2-2
cdr3_length: 16
cdr3_aa: CASSPRTSGDTGELSF
cdr3_nt: TGTGCCAGCAGCCCAAGGACTAGCGGCGATACCGGGGAGCTGTCTTTT

d_call: -
clone_size: -
v_call: TRBV12-5
j_call: TRBJ2-2
cdr3_length: 14
cdr3_aa: CASTTLPNTGELFF
cdr3_nt: TGTGCTAGTACTACACTGCCGAACACCGGGGAGCTGTTTTTT

d_call: -
clone_size: once
v_call: TRBV20-1
j_call: TRBJ2-5
cdr3_length: 15
cdr3_aa: CSAHLLREFRETEYF
cdr3_nt: TGCAGTGCTCACCTTTTAAGGGAGTTTCGGGAGACAGAGTACTTC

d_call: -
clone_size: medium-sized
v_call: TRBV6-1
j_call: TRBJ1-1
cdr3_length: 13
cdr3_aa: CASSESWDGEAFF
cdr3_nt: TGTGCCAGCAGTGAATCTTGGGACGGTGAAGCTTTCTTT

d_call: TRBD2
clone_size: medium-sized
v_call: TRBV20-1
j_call: TRBJ2-2
cdr3_length: 17
cdr3_aa: CSARDSLAGVVTGELFF
cdr3_nt: TGCAGTGCTAGAGACTCGCTAGCGGGGGTAGTGACCGGGGAGCTGTTTTTT

d_call: TRBD1
clone_size: many
v_call: TRBV9
j_call: TRBJ1-3
cdr3_length: 15
cdr3_aa: CASSPQGGAGNTIYF
cdr3_nt: TGTGCCAGCAGCCCTCAGGGGGGAGCTGGAAACACCATATATTTT

d_call: -
clone_size: -
v_call: TRBV11-3
j_call: TRBJ2-7
cdr3_length: 11
cdr3_aa: CASSTDYDQCF
cdr3_nt: TGTGCCAGCAGTACAGACTACGATCAGTGCTTC

d_call: TRBD1
clone_size: -
v_call: TRBV20-1
j_call: TRBJ1-5
cdr3_length: 14
cdr3_aa: CSALDRVGNQPQHF
cdr3_nt: TGCAGTGCTCTGGACAGGGTGGGTAATCAGCCCCAGCATTTT

d_call: TRBD2
clone_size: medium-sized
v_call: TRBV19
j_call: TRBJ2-3
cdr3_length: 16
cdr3_aa: CASSSSTSGGQDTQYF
cdr3_nt: TGTGCCAGTAGTTCCTCGACTAGCGGGGGGCAAGATACGCAGTATTTT

d_call: -
clone_size: -
v_call: TRBV6-1
j_call: TRBJ2-2
cdr3_length: 15
cdr3_aa: CASSPKNRATEEMFF
cdr3_nt: TGTGCCAGCAGCCCCAAAAACAGAGCCACCGAGGAGATGTTTTTT

d_call: TRBD2
clone_size: -
v_call: TRBV25-1
j_call: TRBJ2-5
cdr3_length: 15
cdr3_aa: CASSDRTSGMETQYF
cdr3_nt: TGTGCCAGCAGTGACCGGACTAGCGGGATGGAGACCCAGTACTTC

d_call: -
clone_size: once
v_call: TRBV5-1
j_call: TRBJ1-2
cdr3_length: 13
cdr3_aa: CSSSLYILYGYTF
cdr3_nt: TGCTCCAGCAGCTTGTACATACTATATGGCTACACCTTC

d_call: -
clone_size: -
v_call: TRBV28
j_call: TRBJ2-1
cdr3_length: 15
cdr3_aa: CASSFFPLSYNEQFF
cdr3_nt: TGTGCCAGCAGTTTTTTCCCCCTCTCCTACAATGAGCAGTTCTTC

d_call: TRBD2
clone_size: -
v_call: TRBV5-1
j_call: TRBJ2-7
cdr3_length: 16
cdr3_aa: CASSSRTSGTSNEQYF
cdr3_nt: TGCGCCAGCAGCTCTAGGACTAGCGGGACTTCCAACGAGCAGTACTTC

d_call: -
clone_size: medium-sized
v_call: TRBV7-8
j_call: TRBJ2-2
cdr3_length: 16
cdr3_aa: CASSFYGTLKPGELFF
cdr3_nt: TGTGCCAGCAGCTTCTACGGGACACTTAAACCCGGGGAGCTGTTTTTT

d_call: -
clone_size: -
v_call: TRBV18
j_call: TRBJ2-5
cdr3_length: 13
cdr3_aa: CASSLPGVETLYF
cdr3_nt: TGTGCCAGCTCACTTCCAGGGGTGGAGACCCTTTACTTC

d_call: TRBD1
clone_size: -
v_call: TRBV7-3
j_call: TRBJ2-1
cdr3_length: 15
cdr3_aa: CASSRRQGLYNEQFF
cdr3_nt: TGTGCCAGCAGCCGGAGACAGGGGTTGTACAATGAGCAGTTCTTC

d_call: -
clone_size: -
v_call: TRBV6-1
j_call: TRBJ1-2
cdr3_length: 13
cdr3_aa: CASSSGTDYGYTF
cdr3_nt: TGTGCCAGCAGTTCCGGGACGGACTATGGCTACACCTTC

d_call: TRBD2
clone_size: few
v_call: TRBV12-3/TRBV12-4
j_call: TRBJ2-2
cdr3_length: 15
cdr3_aa: CASSLLGGATGELFF
cdr3_nt: TGTGCCAGCAGTTTATTGGGAGGGGCCACTGGGGAGCTGTTTTTT

d_call: -
clone_size: few
v_call: TRBV6-2/TRBV6-3
j_call: TRBJ1-6
cdr3_length: 17
cdr3_aa: CASSPQGWSSYNSPLHF
cdr3_nt: TGTGCCAGCAGTCCGCAGGGATGGAGCTCCTATAATTCACCCCTCCACTTT

d_call: -
clone_size: medium-sized
v_call: TRBV4-1
j_call: TRBJ1-2
cdr3_length: 13
cdr3_aa: CASSPGGYYGYTF
cdr3_nt: TGCGCCAGCAGCCCCGGGGGCTACTATGGCTACACCTTC

d_call: TRBD1
clone_size: -
v_call: TRBV5-1
j_call: TRBJ2-3
cdr3_length: 14
cdr3_aa: CASSSGTGLDTQYF
cdr3_nt: TGCGCCAGCAGCTCTGGGACAGGGCTAGATACGCAGTATTTT

d_call: -
clone_size: -
v_call: TRBV20-1
j_call: TRBJ2-7
cdr3_length: 15
cdr3_aa: CSARDLHRGILEQYF
cdr3_nt: TGCAGTGCTAGAGACCTCCATCGGGGGATTCTGGAGCAGTACTTC

d_call: TRBD1
clone_size: medium-sized
v_call: TRBV24-1
j_call: TRBJ2-1
cdr3_length: 13
cdr3_aa: CATGGQGPNEQFF
cdr3_nt: TGTGCCACAGGAGGACAGGGCCCGAATGAGCAGTTCTTC

d_call: TRBD1
clone_size: few
v_call: TRBV2
j_call: TRBJ1-1
cdr3_length: 13
cdr3_aa: CASSGQGGTEAFF
cdr3_nt: TGTGCCAGCAGTGGACAGGGTGGGACTGAAGCTTTCTTT

d_call: -
clone_size: medium-sized
v_call: TRBV30
j_call: TRBJ1-5
cdr3_length: 13
cdr3_aa: CAWGDRLHQPQHF
cdr3_nt: TGTGCCTGGGGGGACCGCCTCCATCAGCCCCAGCATTTT

d_call: -
clone_size: medium-sized
v_call: TRBV5-1
j_call: TRBJ1-1
cdr3_length: 15
cdr3_aa: CASSFTSGLNTEAFF
cdr3_nt: TGCGCCAGCAGCTTTACTTCGGGGCTCAACACTGAAGCTTTCTTT

d_call: -
clone_size: medium-sized
v_call: TRBV12-3/TRBV12-4
j_call: TRBJ2-6
cdr3_length: 13
cdr3_aa: CASSLSGANVLTF
cdr3_nt: TGTGCCAGCAGCTTGTCTGGGGCCAACGTCCTGACTTTC

d_call: -
clone_size: many
v_call: TRBV5-4
j_call: TRBJ1-1
cdr3_length: 11
cdr3_aa: CASSVGFEAFF
cdr3_nt: TGTGCCAGCAGTGTAGGTTTCGAAGCTTTCTTT

d_call: -
clone_size: -
v_call: TRBV6-6
j_call: TRBJ2-1
cdr3_length: 17
cdr3_aa: CASSYSGGTDGYNEQFF
cdr3_nt: TGTGCCAGCAGTTACTCGGGGGGTACCGATGGGTACAATGAGCAGTTCTTC

d_call: -
clone_size: medium-sized
v_call: TRBV7-2
j_call: TRBJ1-6
cdr3_length: 13
cdr3_aa: CASSLGSGSPLHF
cdr3_nt: TGTGCCAGCAGCTTAGGGTCGGGATCACCCCTCCACTTT

d_call: TRBD2
clone_size: medium-sized
v_call: TRBV11-2
j_call: TRBJ2-7
cdr3_length: 15
cdr3_aa: CASSSRLAGGYEQYF
cdr3_nt: TGTGCCAGCAGTTCTCGACTAGCGGGGGGTTACGAGCAGTACTTC

d_call: -
clone_size: medium-sized
v_call: TRBV20-1
j_call: TRBJ2-3
cdr3_length: 16
cdr3_aa: CSAKPPTGRQTDTQYF
cdr3_nt: TGCAGTGCTAAACCTCCGACAGGGAGGCAGACAGATACGCAGTATTTT

d_call: -
clone_size: many
v_call: TRBV10-3
j_call: TRBJ1-5
cdr3_length: 16
cdr3_aa: CAISERGRDSNQPQHF
cdr3_nt: TGTGCCATCAGTGAGCGGGGCAGGGATAGCAATCAGCCCCAGCATTTT

d_call: -
clone_size: medium-sized
v_call: TRBV11-3
j_call: TRBJ1-1
cdr3_length: 14
cdr3_aa: CASSLGHRDTEAFF
cdr3_nt: TGTGCCAGCAGCTTAGGCCACAGGGACACTGAAGCTTTCTTT

d_call: -
clone_size: many
v_call: TRBV5-6
j_call: TRBJ2-1
cdr3_length: 12
cdr3_aa: CASTWGAEGQFF
cdr3_nt: TGTGCCAGCACCTGGGGGGCGGAGGGGCAGTTCTTC

d_call: -
clone_size: medium-sized
v_call: TRBV3-1
j_call: TRBJ2-7
cdr3_length: 11
cdr3_aa: CASSRGYEQYF
cdr3_nt: TGTGCCAGCAGCCGCGGTTACGAGCAGTACTTC

d_call: TRBD1
clone_size: medium-sized
v_call: TRBV28
j_call: TRBJ1-1
cdr3_length: 13
cdr3_aa: CASRQDRGTEAFF
cdr3_nt: TGTGCCAGCAGACAGGACAGGGGCACTGAAGCTTTCTTT

d_call: TRBD1
clone_size: few
v_call: TRBV13
j_call: TRBJ2-7
cdr3_length: 16
cdr3_aa: CASSLGRTGRRYEQYF
cdr3_nt: TGTGCCAGCAGCTTAGGGCGGACAGGCCGGAGGTACGAGCAGTACTTC

d_call: -
clone_size: medium-sized
v_call: TRBV13
j_call: TRBJ2-2
cdr3_length: 16
cdr3_aa: CAITTARGHRTGELFF
cdr3_nt: TGTGCCATCACGACCGCGCGGGGGCATAGGACCGGGGAGCTGTTTTTT